This note documents a single TCR beta chain sequence. Its antigen remains unknown. This sample's time point: blood 2 weeks post-SBRT. Regarding treatment: 15 Gy SBRT to primary tumor, nephrectomy 4 weeks later. Radiation-treated patients gave blood at baseline, week 2 and week 4. The tumor was a clear cell renal cell carcinoma. Assay: immunoSEQ multiplex PCR; the TCRdb copy retains only in-frame clones and omits some. The sample holds about 150,000 clones, about 87% seen once. This sample was included in a study of radiation and T cells in renal cell carcinoma. Across the study: Nephrectomy followed 15 Gy stereotactic body radiation by 4 weeks. Regarding the study as a whole: From baseline, blood top tumor clonotypes peaked at 2 weeks post-radiation.

The sequences come from blood, collected from a patient whose treatment included radiotherapy and nephrectomy. The TCR originated in a woman between 50 and 59 years old with renal cell carcinoma.

The CDR3 DNA reads as TGTGCTAGTGGCCCCGGGACAGGCCGCCTAGATACGCAGTATTTT. It translates to CASGPGTGRLDTQYF. V gene TRBV12-5 combines with J gene TRBJ2-3; 8 bases are a match to TRBD1. The length of the CDR3 is 15 residues. The J segment lost 5 bases and the V segment lost 6 bases, leaving 10 bases of the junction unmatched. The germline V gene encodes CDR1 LGHNT and CDR2 FRNRAP.